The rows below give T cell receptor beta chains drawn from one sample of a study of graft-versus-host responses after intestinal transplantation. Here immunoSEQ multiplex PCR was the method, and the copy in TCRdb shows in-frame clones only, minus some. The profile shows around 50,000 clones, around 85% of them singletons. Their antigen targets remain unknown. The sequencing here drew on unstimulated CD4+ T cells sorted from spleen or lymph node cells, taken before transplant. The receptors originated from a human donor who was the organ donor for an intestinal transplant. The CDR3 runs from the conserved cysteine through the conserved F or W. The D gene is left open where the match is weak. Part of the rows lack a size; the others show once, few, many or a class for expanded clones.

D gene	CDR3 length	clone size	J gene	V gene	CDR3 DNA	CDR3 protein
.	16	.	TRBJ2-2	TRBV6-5	TGTGCCAGCAGTTCTACACCCCCAGCGCACACCGGGGAGCTGTTTTTT	CASSSTPPAHTGELFF
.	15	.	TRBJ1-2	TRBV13	TGTGCCAGCAGTAGGAACGGAGGGTCCAGCTATGGCTACACCTTC	CASSRNGGSSYGYTF
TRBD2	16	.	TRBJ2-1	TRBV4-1	TGCGCCAGCAGCCCCCGGACTAGCGGTTCCTACAATGAGCAGTTCTTC	CASSPRTSGSYNEQFF
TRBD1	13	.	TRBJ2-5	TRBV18	TGTGCCAGCTCACCGACAGGGGAAGAGACCCAGTACTTC	CASSPTGEETQYF
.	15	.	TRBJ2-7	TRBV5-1	TGCGCCAGCAGCCGGGGATGGGACGTTACCTACGAGCAGTACTTC	CASSRGWDVTYEQYF
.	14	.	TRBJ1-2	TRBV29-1	TGCAGCGTGAGACAGGAAGTAGCTAACTATGGCTACACCTTC	CSVRQEVANYGYTF
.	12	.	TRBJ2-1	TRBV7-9	TGTGCCAGCAGCTCCTCCCGGAATGAGCAGTTCTTC	CASSSSRNEQFF
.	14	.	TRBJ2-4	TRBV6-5	TGTGCCAGCAGTTACGGGGGAGCCAAAAACATTCAGTACTTC	CASSYGGAKNIQYF
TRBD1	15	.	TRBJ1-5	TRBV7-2	TGTGCCAGCAGCTTAGGGACAGGGGGCAATCAGCCCCAGCATTTT	CASSLGTGGNQPQHF
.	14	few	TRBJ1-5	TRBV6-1	TGTGCCAGCAGTGGGGGACATAGCAATCAGCCCCAGCATTTT	CASSGGHSNQPQHF
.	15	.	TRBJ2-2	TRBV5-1	TGCGCCAGCAAGGGCCTGAACGCGAACACCGGGGAGCTGTTTTTT	CASKGLNANTGELFF
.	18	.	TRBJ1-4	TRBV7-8	TGTGCCAGCAGTCACCGGGGGCGAACTTGGGCAACTAATGAAAAACTGTTTTTT	CASSHRGRTWATNEKLFF
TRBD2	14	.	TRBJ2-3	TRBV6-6	TGTGCCAGCAGCAAAGCGGGAGGTGGAGATACGCAGTATTTT	CASSKAGGGDTQYF
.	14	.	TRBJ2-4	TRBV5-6	TGTGCCAGCAGCTTCGGGGGATGGACAAACATTCAGTACTTC	CASSFGGWTNIQYF
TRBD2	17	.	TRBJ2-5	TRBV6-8	TGTGCCAGCAGTGCCCTCGGGACTAGCGGGGGGTCAAGGACCCAGTACTTC	CASSALGTSGGSRTQYF
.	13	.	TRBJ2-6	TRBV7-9	TGTGCCAGCAGCTTACCTGGGGCCAACGTCCTGACTTTC	CASSLPGANVLTF
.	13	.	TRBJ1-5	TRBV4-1	TGCGCCAGCAGCCCCCCAGGGTTTCAGCCCCAGCATTTT	CASSPPGFQPQHF